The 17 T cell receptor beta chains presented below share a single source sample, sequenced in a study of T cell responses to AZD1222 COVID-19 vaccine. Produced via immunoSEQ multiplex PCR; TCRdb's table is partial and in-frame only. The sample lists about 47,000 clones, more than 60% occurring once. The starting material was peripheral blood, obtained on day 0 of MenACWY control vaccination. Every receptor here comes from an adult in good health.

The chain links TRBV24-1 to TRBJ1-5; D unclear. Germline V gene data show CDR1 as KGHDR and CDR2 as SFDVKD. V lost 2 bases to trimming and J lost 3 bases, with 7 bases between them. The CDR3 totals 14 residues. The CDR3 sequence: CATSDYGDNQPQHF. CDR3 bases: TGTGCCACCAGTGATTACGGGGACAATCAGCCCCAGCATTTT.

In DNA form, the CDR3 reads TGTGCCAGCACCCTTCCGGCGGCTAATGAAAAACTGTTTTTT. Protein sequence: CASTLPAANEKLFF. J is TRBJ1-4 and V is TRBV28; no definite D call. Trimming took 7 bases from V and 3 from J, leaving 12 bases between them. Germline CDR1 and CDR2: MDHEN and SYDVKM. This CDR3 contains 14 residues.

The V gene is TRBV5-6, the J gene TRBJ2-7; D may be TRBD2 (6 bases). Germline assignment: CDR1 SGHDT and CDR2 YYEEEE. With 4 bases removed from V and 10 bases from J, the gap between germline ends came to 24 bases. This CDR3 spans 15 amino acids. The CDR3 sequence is CASSSAGTVFFVQYF. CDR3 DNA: TGTGCCAGCAGCAGCGCCGGGACTGTTTTCTTTGTACAGTACTTC.

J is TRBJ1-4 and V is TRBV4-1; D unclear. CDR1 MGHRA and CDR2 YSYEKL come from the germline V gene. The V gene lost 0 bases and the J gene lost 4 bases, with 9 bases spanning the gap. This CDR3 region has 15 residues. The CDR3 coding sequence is TGCGCCAGCAGCCAAGATCGGAAAAATAATGAAAAACTGTTTTTT. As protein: CASSQDRKNNEKLFF.

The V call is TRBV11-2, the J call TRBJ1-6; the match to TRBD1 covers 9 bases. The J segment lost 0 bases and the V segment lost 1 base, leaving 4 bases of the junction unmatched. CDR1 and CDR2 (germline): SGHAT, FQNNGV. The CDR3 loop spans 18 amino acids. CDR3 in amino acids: CASSLGDRAHSYNSPLHF. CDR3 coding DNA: TGTGCCAGCAGCTTAGGGGACAGGGCGCACTCCTATAATTCACCCCTCCACTTT.

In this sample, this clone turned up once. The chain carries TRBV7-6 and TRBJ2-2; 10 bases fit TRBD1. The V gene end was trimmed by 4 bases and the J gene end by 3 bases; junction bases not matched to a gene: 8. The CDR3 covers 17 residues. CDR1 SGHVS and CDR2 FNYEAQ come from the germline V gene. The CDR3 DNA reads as TGTGCCAGCAGCTCCACGGGACAGGGGACCCACACCGGGGAGCTGTTTTTT. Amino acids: CASSSTGQGTHTGELFF.

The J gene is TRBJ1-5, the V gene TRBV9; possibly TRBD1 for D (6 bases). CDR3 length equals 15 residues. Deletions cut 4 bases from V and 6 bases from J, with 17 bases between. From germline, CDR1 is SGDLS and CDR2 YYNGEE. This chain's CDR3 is CASSSLGGLGQPQHF. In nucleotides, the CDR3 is TGTGCCAGCAGCTCCCTTGGGGGCTTAGGTCAGCCCCAGCATTTT.

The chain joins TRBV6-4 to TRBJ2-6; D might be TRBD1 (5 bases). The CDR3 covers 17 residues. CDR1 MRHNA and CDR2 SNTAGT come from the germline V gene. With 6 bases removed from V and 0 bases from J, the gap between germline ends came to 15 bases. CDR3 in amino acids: CASSKVAGNSGANVLTF. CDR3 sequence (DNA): TGTGCCAGCAGCAAGGTCGCAGGGAACTCTGGGGCCAACGTCCTGACTTTC.

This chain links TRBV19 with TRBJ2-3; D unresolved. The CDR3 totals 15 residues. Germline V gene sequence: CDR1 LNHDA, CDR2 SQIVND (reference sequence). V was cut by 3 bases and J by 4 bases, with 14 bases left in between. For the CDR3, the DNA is TGTGCCAGTAGTATCTCGGCCAAACTCGCAGATACGCAGTATTTT. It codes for CASSISAKLADTQYF.

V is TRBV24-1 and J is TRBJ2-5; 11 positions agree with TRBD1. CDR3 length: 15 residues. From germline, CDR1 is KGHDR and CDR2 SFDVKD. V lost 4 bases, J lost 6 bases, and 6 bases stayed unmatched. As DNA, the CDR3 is TGTGCCACCAGTGAGCCGGGACAGGGGGTTCAGACCCAGTACTTC. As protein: CATSEPGQGVQTQYF.

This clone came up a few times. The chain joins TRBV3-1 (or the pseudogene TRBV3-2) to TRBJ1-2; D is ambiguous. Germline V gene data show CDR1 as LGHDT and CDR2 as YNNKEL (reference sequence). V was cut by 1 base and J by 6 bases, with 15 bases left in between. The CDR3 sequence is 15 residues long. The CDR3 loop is CASSQASGWVDGYTF. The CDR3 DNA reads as TGTGCCAGCAGCCAAGCGTCGGGCTGGGTTGATGGCTACACCTTC.

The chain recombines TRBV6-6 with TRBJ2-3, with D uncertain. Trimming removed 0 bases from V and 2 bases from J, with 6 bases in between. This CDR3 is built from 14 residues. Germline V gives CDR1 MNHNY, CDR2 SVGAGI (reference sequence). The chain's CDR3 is CASSYSLFTDTQYF. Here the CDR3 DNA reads TGTGCCAGCAGTTACTCTCTATTCACAGATACGCAGTATTTT.

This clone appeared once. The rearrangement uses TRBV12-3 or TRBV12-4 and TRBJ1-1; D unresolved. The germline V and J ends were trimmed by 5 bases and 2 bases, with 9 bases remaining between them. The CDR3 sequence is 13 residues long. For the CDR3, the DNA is TGTGCCAGCAGTCCCTTCATAAACACTGAAGCTTTCTTT. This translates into CASSPFINTEAFF.

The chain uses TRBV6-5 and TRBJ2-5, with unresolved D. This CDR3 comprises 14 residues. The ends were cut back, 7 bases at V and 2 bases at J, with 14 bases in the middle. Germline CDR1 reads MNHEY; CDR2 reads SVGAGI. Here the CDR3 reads CASTPARPQETQYF. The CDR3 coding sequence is TGTGCCAGCACTCCCGCGAGGCCACAAGAGACCCAGTACTTC.

CDR3 loop: CASGGGNQPQHF. The CDR3 DNA follows: TGTGCCAGCGGAGGGGGCAATCAGCCCCAGCATTTT. This chain links TRBV6-5 with TRBJ1-5; TRBD1 is a possible D gene (5 bases). V was cut by 8 bases and J by 2 bases, with 7 bases left in between. The germline V gene has CDR1 MNHEY and CDR2 SVGAGI. The CDR3 is 12 residues long.

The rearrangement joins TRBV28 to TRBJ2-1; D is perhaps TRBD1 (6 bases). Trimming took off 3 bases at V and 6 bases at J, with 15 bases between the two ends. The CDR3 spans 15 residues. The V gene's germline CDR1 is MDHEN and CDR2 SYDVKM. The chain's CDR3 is CASSFYLGRGNEQFF. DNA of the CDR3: TGTGCCAGCAGTTTTTATCTGGGCAGGGGCAATGAGCAGTTCTTC.

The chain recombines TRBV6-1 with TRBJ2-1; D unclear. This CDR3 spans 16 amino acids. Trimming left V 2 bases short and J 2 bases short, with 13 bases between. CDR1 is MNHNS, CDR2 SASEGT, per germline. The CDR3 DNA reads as TGTGCCAGCAGTGAATTCTGGTGGTCAACCTACAATGAGCAGTTCTTC. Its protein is CASSEFWWSTYNEQFF.